This TCR beta chain was identified during a study of beta chain features in type 1 diabetes. Study observations and caveats: High-TCR-expressing cells could be over-represented by cDNA sequencing. In all four CD4+ subsets, TCRB CDR3 length was significantly, moderately reduced in type 1 diabetes.

A remark on this clone: Antigen unknown.

The germline V gene encodes CDR1 SGHTA and CDR2 FQGNSA. CDR3 length: 13 residues. V shed 3 bases and J shed 6 bases, with 9 bases lying between them. Expressed TCRB transcripts were sequenced, since all the RNA that had been isolated was reverse transcribed. Sequencing was performed with immunoSEQ multiplex PCR; in TCRdb, only in-frame clones are kept and a portion is missing. The sample contains 300,000 to 450,000 clones, 10% to 15% of which appear only once. The receptor was derived from a woman between 18 and 29 years old with type 1 diabetes. The chain has TRBV7-2 and TRBJ2-1; D is possibly TRBD1 (6 bases). Sequenced input: naive CD4+ T cells from blood. CDR3: CASSFNRANEQFF. CDR3 nucleotides: TGTGCCAGCAGCTTCAACAGGGCCAATGAGCAGTTCTTC.